This TCR beta chain came from a study of neurological immune-mediated disorders. A single record per CDR3 protein comes from TCRdb applying MiXCR to the 5' RACE reads. The data hold tens of thousands of distinct CDR3 sequences, with roughly a sixth observed a single time. The CDR3 contains 16 residues. V lost 1 base, J lost 10 bases, and 17 bases lay in between. This chain connects TRBV12-3 or TRBV12-4 to TRBJ1-6; the D gene is possibly TRBD1 (5 bases). The specimen was PBMCs. The sequence was collected from a woman aged 40 to 49 in good health. DNA of the CDR3: TGTGCCAGCAGTTTAGGCGCCGGGACCGCCTCATCACCCCTCCACTTT. It translates to CASSLGAGTASSPLHF.